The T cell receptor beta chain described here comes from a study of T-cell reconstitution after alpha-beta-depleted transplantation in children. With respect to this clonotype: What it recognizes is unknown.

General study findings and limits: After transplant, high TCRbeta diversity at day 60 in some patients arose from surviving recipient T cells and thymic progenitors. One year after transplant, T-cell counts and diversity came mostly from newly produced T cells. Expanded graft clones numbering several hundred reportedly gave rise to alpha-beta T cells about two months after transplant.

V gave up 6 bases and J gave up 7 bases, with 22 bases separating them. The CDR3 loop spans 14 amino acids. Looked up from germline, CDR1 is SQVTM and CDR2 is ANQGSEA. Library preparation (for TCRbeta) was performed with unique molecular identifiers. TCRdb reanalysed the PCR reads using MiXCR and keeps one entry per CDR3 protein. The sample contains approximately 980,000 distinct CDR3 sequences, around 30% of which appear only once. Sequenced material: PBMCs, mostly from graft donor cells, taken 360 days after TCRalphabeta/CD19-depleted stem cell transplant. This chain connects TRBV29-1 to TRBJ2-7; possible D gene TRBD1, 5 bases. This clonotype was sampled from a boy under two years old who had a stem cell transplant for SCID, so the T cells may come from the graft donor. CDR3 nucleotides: TGCAGCGTCGTTTTTGTTGACAGTTCTCGGGAGCAGTACTTC. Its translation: CSVVFVDSSREQYF.